The clone carrying this TCR beta chain was found once. The antigen is unknown. Assay: immunoSEQ multiplex PCR; the TCRdb copy retains only in-frame clones and omits some. The sample contains about 110,000 clones, under 70% of which appear only once. Each sample came from a Caucasian adult donor living in Nashville, Tennessee. The data are from a study of shared clonotypes between healthy human individuals. General observations from the study: When compared with the clonotypes that were shared by all four sorted-subset donors, the non-shared clonotypes turned out to have lower generation probabilities. Despite large depth, rarefaction showed incomplete sorted-subset sequencing.

The germline V gene has CDR1 LNHDA and CDR2 SQIVND (reference sequence). The V end lost 0 bases, the J end lost 5 bases, and 7 bases lay between the germline ends. The CDR3 length is 13 residues. The source of this sequence is a woman younger than 45 in good health. The rearrangement joins TRBV19 to TRBJ1-1; D unclear. Sequencing was carried out using memory CD8+ T cells sorted from blood. Sample subset: CD45RO+ cells pooled with CCR7-negative TemRA cells. This CDR3 reads CASSIDLGTEAFF. DNA of the CDR3: TGTGCCAGTAGTATAGATCTAGGGACTGAAGCTTTCTTT.